This record concerns one T cell receptor beta chain sequence. What it recognizes is unknown. Time point reported: week 35, safety follow-up. Vaccinated patients received 300 ug of mutant IDH1 20-mer peptide per dose, with topical imiquimod. Eight vaccinations reached patients in weeks 1, 3, 5, 7, 11, 15, 19 and 23. Those who donated had recent WHO grade 3 or 4 IDH1-mutant, ATRX-lost astrocytomas. The source of the sample is a study of a mutant IDH1 vaccine in newly diagnosed glioma. About the research overall: Initiation of the vaccine course occurred 4-6 weeks after radiotherapy alone, or alongside temozolomide cycles.

Here immunoSEQ multiplex PCR was the method, and the copy in TCRdb shows in-frame clones only, minus some. The sample contains about 68,000 clones, roughly 83% of which appear only once. The V gene's germline CDR1 is MNHNY and CDR2 SVGAGI (reference sequence). The V gene lost 0 bases and the J gene lost 7 bases, with 4 bases spanning the gap. The length of the CDR3 is 11 residues. Sequenced material: PBMCs, taken from a glioma patient whose treatment included an IDH1 peptide vaccine. The sequence was obtained from a man between 18 and 29 years old with glioma. The rearrangement links TRBV6-6 to TRBJ2-7; no clear D. CDR3 in DNA: TGTGCCAGCAGTTACTCGTGGGAGCAGTACTTC. Its protein is CASSYSWEQYF.